The clone carrying this TCR beta chain occurred once. This record belongs to a study of OX40 agonist ivuxolimab in advanced cancers. Study-wide background: A mean age of approximately 58 years, range roughly 20 to 85, was recorded, and 82.7% were male. Three patients showed partial responses: one hepatocellular carcinoma and two cutaneous melanoma cases.

Excluded were patients having autoimmune disease history or systemic immunosuppression. The CDR3 is 19 amino acids. Looked up from germline, CDR1 is LNHDA and CDR2 is SQIVND (reference sequence). The V and J ends lost 4 bases and 3 bases, in that order; junction bases with no gene match: 18. Produced via immunoSEQ multiplex PCR; TCRdb's table is partial and in-frame only. Here the sample spans 20,000 to 30,000 clones, just over 90% being singletons. V gene TRBV19 combines with J gene TRBJ2-7, with TRBD2 identical over 10 bases. The sequence came from an adult with an advanced solid tumor such as melanoma, head and neck, liver or kidney cancer. Sequencing was performed on CD4+ or CD8+ T cells sorted from blood, taken in a trial of the OX40 agonist ivuxolimab. For the CDR3, the DNA is TGTGCCAGTAGTAAGCAAGGACTAGCGGAAGGATCAGTACTCTACGAGCAGTACTTC. Translated: CASSKQGLAEGSVLYEQYF. Variable domain in full (rest from reference TRBV19 and TRBJ2-7): DGGITQSPKYLFRKEGQNVTLSCEQNLNHDAMYWYRQDPGQGLRLIYYSQIVNDFQKGDIAEGYSVSREKKESFPLTVTSAQKNPTAFYLCASSKQGLAEGSVLYEQYFGPGTRLTVT.